This T cell receptor beta chain originates from a study of OX40 agonist ivuxolimab in advanced cancers. About the investigation overall: Ivuxolimab, which targeted the costimulatory receptor OX40 (CD134), was an agonistic, fully human IgG2 monoclonal antibody. Intravenous ivuxolimab was administered to patients every 2 weeks at six dose levels: 0.01, 0.1, 0.3, 1.5, 3 and 10 mg/kg. Of the approximately 54 dose-escalation patients, hepatocellular carcinoma was present in about 20, melanoma in approximately 15, renal cell carcinoma in 9 and head and neck cancer in 9. In the dose-escalation cohort, more than 75% of patients were male, and the mean age was roughly 60 years, with a range of about 23 to 90. Patients were allowed to have had prior anti-PD-1, anti-PD-L1 or anti-CTLA-4 therapy, and approximately 39% of the dose-escalation patients had been treated with checkpoint inhibitors. Partial responses occurred in three dose-escalation patients: two with cutaneous melanoma and one with hepatocellular carcinoma. The point of sequencing TCRbeta in the periphery was to test whether ivuxolimab changed TCR sequence diversity and drove clonal T-cell expansion. The paper describes the monotherapy dose-escalation part (N ≈ 51 patients) of the phase I trial of ivuxolimab. Beyond this particular receptor, the publication reports: Low levels of normalized T-cell clonal expansion were also seen in some patients who did not respond. Clonal expansion of both CD4+ and CD8+ blood T cells was observed from baseline to week 6 at doses 0.1 to 3.0 mg/kg. On average, CD8+ T cells showed more expanded clones than CD4+ T cells after ivuxolimab. In partial responders in the 0.1-3.0 mg/kg groups, normalized peripheral clonal expansion was found to be among the lowest, especially among CD8+ T cells. The antigen specificity of the clonally expanded peripheral T cells was not determined.

The trial excluded patients who had a history of autoimmune disease or who were on systemic immunosuppression. In every dose cohort, peripheral blood was drawn for TCR sequencing at baseline, cycle 4 day 1, and cycle 7 day 1. Samples were obtained from an open-label, multicenter, first-in-human phase I dose-escalation trial of ivuxolimab. Adults with locally advanced or metastatic head and neck squamous cell, hepatocellular, melanoma or renal cell carcinoma were enrolled in the trial. Before TCR sequencing, CD4+ T cells and CD8+ T cells were sorted from peripheral blood as separate populations. Comments on this clone: Its binding antigen is unknown. Base qualities are missing; no much larger clone stands one base away.

Genomic DNA was extracted from sorted cells for sequencing of the TCRbeta CDR3 region. The immunoSEQ Assay was used to sequence the TCRbeta CDR3 regions. TCRdb took over this immuneACCESS table, retaining in-frame rearrangements with V and J assigned. Such tables are incomplete; in checked studies, under half of the missing clones stem from an unresolved V gene, and the remainder is unexplained. This sample gives about 17,000 clones in total; roughly 73% of them show up just once. 28% of the sample goes to the ten largest clones. Trimming takes 0 bases off V and 6 bases off J; junction bases not matched to a gene: 6. The CDR3 contains 15 residues, cysteine and phenylalanine counted. The read is trimmed to its CDR3 DNA, 45 bases read in frame from base 1. CDR1 LNHNV and CDR2 YYDKDF were looked up in the germline V gene (reference sequence).

The rearranged chain carries TRBV15 and TRBJ2-7, with 9 bases aligning to TRBD2. The clonotype comes from an adult with an advanced solid tumor such as melanoma, head and neck, liver or kidney cancer. Specimen: CD4+ or CD8+ T cells sorted from blood, collected in a trial of the OX40 agonist ivuxolimab. The CDR3 in this case is CATSRDRLAGSEQYF. The sequenced DNA: TGTGCCACCAGCAGAGATAGGCTAGCGGGAAGCGAGCAGTACTTC. The variable domain in full, with residues beyond the CDR3 obtained from the reference TRBV15 and TRBJ2-7 genes, is DAMVIQNPRYQVTQFGKPVTLSCSQTLNHNVMYWYQQKSSQAPKLLFHYYDKDFNNEADTPDNFQSRRPNTSFCFLDIRSPGLGDTAMYLCATSRDRLAGSEQYFGPGTRLTVT.